This note documents a single TCR beta chain sequence. Its antigen is not identified. The read terminates 3 residues before the CDR3 end, so the remaining end is supplied by the germline J gene. Diagnosis required reduced IgG, IgA and/or IgM with specific antibody deficiency. Profiled with immunoSEQ multiplex PCR; TCRdb holds only in-frame clones, not every one. The sample was found to contain about 35,000 clones, and every one recurs. This sample stems from a study of T cell clonality in common variable immunodeficiency. The study's findings and limits: Fewer deletions and N-nucleotide insertions were reportedly seen in common variable immunodeficiency TCR beta sequences.

With 3 bases removed from V and 7 bases from J, the gap between germline ends came to 15 bases. The CDR3 consists of 14 residues. The germline V gene encodes CDR1 KGHSH and CDR2 LQKENI. Sequenced sample: peripheral blood mononuclear cells. The chain combines TRBV18 with TRBJ1-1, with D perhaps matching TRBD1 (6 bases). The TCR originated in a human donor with common variable immunodeficiency. The sequenced CDR3 bases are TGTGCCAGCTCACCGGGAAGGGACACGGTTGAA. It encodes CASSPGRDTVE. In full, the CDR3 is CASSPGRDTVEAFF.